What follows is one TCR beta chain and its context. This specimen comes from a study of blood T cells in healthy people across ages. The V end was cut by 3 bases, the J end by 3 bases, with 6 bases between. The germline V gene has CDR1 SGHKS and CDR2 YYEKEE (reference sequence). CDR3 size: 12 residues. Alongside a J-beta primer mix, a sample-barcoded 5' primer served in a second PCR lasting roughly 6 to 12 cycles. A single record per CDR3 protein comes from TCRdb applying MiXCR to the 5' RACE reads. This sample carries 1 million or so distinct CDR3 sequences, 20% to 25% of them seen once, and the ten largest clones take 0.65% to 0.95%. This sample also appeared in a second study, on T cells of mothers and their children.

The chain carries TRBV5-5 and TRBJ1-2; D ambiguous. Sequencing was done on a sample of blood. This receptor was taken from a girl aged 2 to 9 in good health. The chain's CDR3 is CASSSVYYGYTF. The CDR3 DNA follows: TGTGCCAGCAGCTCGGTCTACTATGGCTACACCTTC.